One sample yielded the 22 T cell receptor beta chains listed below, sequenced in a study of CD8+ T cells in alopecia areata. After isolation, RNA underwent reverse transcription to generate cDNA as the sequencing template. TCRdb's table, derived via immunoSEQ multiplex PCR, lists solely in-frame clones and lacks some. The sample has 90,000 or so clones; about 44% are singletons. Treatment reported: oral pan-JAK inhibitor, 5-10 mg twice daily. Source: CD8+ T cells sorted from blood, taken at week 24, from a patient treated with tofacitinib. These receptors all stem from a human donor with alopecia areata.

The CDR3 DNA reads as TGTGCCAGCAGCCCAAAGGGGACGGAGACATCCGAGCAGTACTTC. Translating gives CASSPKGTETSEQYF. This chain links TRBV9 with TRBJ2-7; D is possibly TRBD1 or TRBD2 (5 bases each). Germline V gene data show CDR1 as SGDLS and CDR2 as YYNGEE. Trimming left V 4 bases short and J 6 bases short, with 20 bases between. CDR3 length equals 15 residues. The full variable domain, its missing parts supplied by reference TRBV9 and TRBJ2-7, is DSGVTQTPKHLITATGQRVTLRCSPRSGDLSVYWYQQSLDQGLQFLIQYYNGEERAKGNILERFSAQQFPDLHSELNLSSLELGDSALYFCASSPKGTETSEQYFGPGTRLTVT.

The genes are TRBV6-1 and TRBJ1-1; no definite D call. The CDR3 sequence is 14 residues long. Germline-derived CDR1 and CDR2 are MNHNS and SASEGT. The V end lost 7 bases, the J end lost 0 bases, and 12 bases lay between the germline ends. The CDR3 region is CASTPLELNTEAFF. CDR3 bases: TGTGCCAGCACCCCCCTAGAGTTGAACACTGAAGCTTTCTTT.

This clone came up a few times. The chain joins TRBV2 to TRBJ1-4; possibly TRBD1 for D (6 bases). This CDR3 spans 17 amino acids. Germline V CDR1 and CDR2: SNHLY, FYNNEI. Trimming removed 4 bases from V and 8 bases from J, with 23 bases in between. CDR3 region: CASSGPLSTGQDEKLFF. The CDR3 DNA reads TGTGCCAGCAGTGGCCCCCTCTCGACAGGCCAGGACGAAAAACTGTTTTTT.

The genes are TRBV4-1 and TRBJ2-7, with D unresolved. Between the trimmed V and J ends, which lost 3 bases and 2 bases, there was a span of 11 bases. CDR1 is MGHRA, CDR2 YSYEKL, per germline. The CDR3 is made up of 14 amino acids. The chain's CDR3 is CASSHPDTTYEQYF. In nucleotides, the CDR3 is TGCGCCAGCAGCCATCCCGATACAACCTACGAGCAGTACTTC.

The CDR3 here is CASSSGSYEQYF. In nucleotides, the CDR3 is TGTGCCAGCAGCTCAGGATCTTACGAGCAGTACTTC. V gene TRBV6-5 combines with J gene TRBJ2-7; D gene ambiguous. CDR3 length equals 12 residues. CDR1 and CDR2 (germline): MNHEY, SVGAGI. V lost 6 bases, J lost 4 bases, and 10 bases lay in between.

The chain carries TRBV6-6 and TRBJ2-5; D remains ambiguous. Trimming stripped 2 bases from V and 5 bases from J, with 6 bases between. This CDR3 has 12 amino acids. The germline V gene has CDR1 MNHNY and CDR2 SVGAGI (reference sequence). The CDR3 here is CASSYAVETQYF. In DNA form, the CDR3 reads TGTGCCAGCAGTTACGCCGTGGAGACCCAGTACTTC.

This clone showed up just a few times. V is TRBV4-1 and J is TRBJ2-1, with 8 bases that match TRBD2. Germline V CDR1 and CDR2: MGHRA, YSYEKL. The CDR3 has 16 amino acids. V gave up 1 base and J gave up 8 bases; unmatched junction bases: 10. CDR3 DNA sequence: TGCGCCAGCAGCCAAGTCCCAGCGGGAGAATCTTATGAGCAGTTCTTC. The encoded protein is CASSQVPAGESYEQFF.

The V call is TRBV20-1, the J call TRBJ2-1; the D is unclear. CDR1 and CDR2 from the germline V gene are DFQATT and SNEGSKA (reference sequence). V lost 3 bases, J lost 5 bases, and 2 bases lay in between. CDR3 length: 10 residues. CDR3 protein: CSASHNEQFF. The CDR3 DNA sequence: TGCAGTGCTAGCCACAATGAGCAGTTCTTC.

This rearrangement joins TRBV5-1 to TRBJ2-7; TRBD2 agrees at 11 bases. CDR3 size: 16 residues. V lost 4 bases, J lost 4 bases, and 10 bases stayed unmatched. Per germline, CDR1 SGHRS and CDR2 YFSETQ. CDR3 amino acids: CASSLDGTSGGYEQYF. The CDR3 DNA sequence: TGCGCCAGCAGCCTGGACGGGACTAGCGGAGGTTACGAGCAGTACTTC.

The chain has TRBV4-2 and TRBJ1-5, with D uncertain. The CDR3 covers 14 residues. Germline V lookup: CDR1 LGHNA, CDR2 YNFKEQ. V was trimmed by 4 bases and J by 4 bases, leaving 11 bases between them. As DNA, the CDR3 is TGTGCCAGCAGCCTGGGTGGGTTAAATCAGCCCCAGCATTTT. Translated, it gives CASSLGGLNQPQHF.

The V and J genes are TRBV19 and TRBJ2-7, with D possibly matching TRBD2 (7 bases). V dropped 7 bases and J dropped 4 bases, with 17 bases sitting between them. CDR3 length: 14 residues. Germline values: CDR1 LNHDA, CDR2 SQIVND (reference sequence). The CDR3 DNA reads TGTGCCAGTACCGCCCGGGGGGCTCTATACGAGCAGTACTTC. Translated: CASTARGALYEQYF. Using reference TRBV19 and TRBJ2-7 for the parts outside the CDR3, the full variable domain is DGGITQSPKYLFRKEGQNVTLSCEQNLNHDAMYWYRQDPGQGLRLIYYSQIVNDFQKGDIAEGYSVSREKKESFPLTVTSAQKNPTAFYLCASTARGALYEQYFGPGTRLTVT.

In this sample, this clone turned up a few times. The rearrangement uses TRBV10-3 and TRBJ2-5; D not resolved. The CDR3 is made up of 13 amino acids. The germline V gene has CDR1 ENHRY and CDR2 SYGVKD. The V gene lost 0 bases and the J gene lost 5 bases, with 7 bases spanning the gap. DNA for the CDR3: TGTGCCATCAGTGAGTCGGTCGGGGAGACCCAGTACTTC. Encoded protein: CAISESVGETQYF.

This clone was observed a few times. With only one base between it and a far larger clone, this is likely a read error. This sample also contains other DNA sequences that code for the same CDR3. The genes are TRBV7-2 and TRBJ1-5; D remains ambiguous. CDR3 length: 15 amino acids. From germline, CDR1 is SGHTA and CDR2 FQGNSA. DNA of the CDR3: TGCGCCAGCAGCCAAGAGGGTAATAGCAATCAGCCCCAGCATTTT. This gives the protein CASSQEGNSNQPQHF.

This chain joins TRBV27 and TRBJ2-5; D gene ambiguous. V was pared by 5 bases and J by 4 bases, with 11 bases between. Germline assignment: CDR1 MNHEY and CDR2 SMNVEV (reference sequence). The CDR3 extends over 13 amino acids. The CDR3, as DNA: TGTGCCAGCAGTGGGATCTCGGGAGAGACCCAGTACTTC. It encodes CASSGISGETQYF.

The genes are TRBV7-3 and TRBJ2-1; 10 bases line up with TRBD2. From germline, CDR1 is SGHTA and CDR2 FQGTGA. V gave up 5 bases and J gave up 2 bases; unmatched junction bases: 6. The CDR3 consists of 16 residues. DNA of the CDR3: TGTGCCAGCAGCCGCGGACTAGCGGAACCCTACAATGAGCAGTTCTTC. Translating it yields CASSRGLAEPYNEQFF.

J is TRBJ2-5 and V is TRBV2; TRBD1 agrees at 8 bases. The ends lost 1 base at V and 5 bases at J; junction bases unmatched: 3. CDR3 length: 14 residues. Germline V lookup: CDR1 SNHLY, CDR2 FYNNEI. CDR3 loop: CASSEGTGRETQYF. The CDR3 bases are TGTGCCAGCAGTGAAGGGACAGGGAGGGAGACCCAGTACTTC.

A remark on this clone: A single base is all that separates this from a far larger clone, so a read error is likely. The chain joins TRBV30 to TRBJ2-7; D tentatively fits TRBD1 or TRBD2 (6 bases each). V lost 2 bases, J lost 7 bases, and 24 bases lay in between. This CDR3 region has 16 residues. CDR1 GTSNPN and CDR2 SVGIG come from the germline V gene (reference sequence). CDR3 in amino acids: CAWSPGDFQGFNEQYF. CDR3 DNA sequence: TGTGCCTGGAGTCCAGGGGACTTCCAGGGGTTCAATGAGCAGTACTTC.

This clone was counted a few times. J is TRBJ1-2 and V is TRBV29-1; D ambiguous. V lost 4 bases to trimming and J lost 0 bases, with 12 bases between them. CDR3 length equals 14 residues. From germline, CDR1 is SQVTM and CDR2 ANQGSEA. The CDR3 here is CSVVEGHSNYGYTF. CDR3 nucleotides: TGCAGCGTTGTGGAGGGTCACTCTAACTATGGCTACACCTTC.

Here the CDR3 DNA reads TGTGCCTGGAGTGCCATAGGGCAGGGCGAAGCCGAGCAGTACTTC. Protein sequence: CAWSAIGQGEAEQYF. The V call is TRBV30, the J call TRBJ2-7; a weak D match, TRBD1 (5 bases). Germline loops: CDR1 GTSNPN, CDR2 SVGIG (reference sequence). This CDR3 is 15 amino acids long. The germline V and J ends were trimmed by 1 base and 6 bases, with 19 bases remaining between them.

This sequence joins TRBV2 and TRBJ2-5; possible D gene TRBD2, 5 bases. The CDR3 totals 15 residues. V dropped 2 bases and J dropped 3 bases, with 13 bases sitting between them. Germline CDR1 SNHLY, CDR2 FYNNEI. The CDR3 coding sequence is TGTGCCAGCAGTGAACTACCCCGGGGTAAAGAGACCCAGTACTTC. It codes for CASSELPRGKETQYF.

V is TRBV27 and J is TRBJ1-2; maybe TRBD1 (5 bases). V lost 0 bases and J lost 3, with 11 bases in between. CDR1 and CDR2 (germline): MNHEY, SMNVEV (reference sequence). This CDR3 comprises 15 residues. The CDR3: CASSLSPGYDYGYTF. For the CDR3, the DNA is TGTGCCAGCAGTTTATCGCCAGGGTACGACTATGGCTACACCTTC.

The chain joins TRBV27 to TRBJ1-5; D perhaps matches TRBD1 (5 bases). Germline values: CDR1 MNHEY, CDR2 SMNVEV (reference sequence). The germline V and J ends were trimmed by 5 bases and 5 bases, with 13 bases remaining between them. This CDR3 has 14 residues. This chain's CDR3 is CASSAGDSHQPQHF. CDR3 in DNA: TGTGCCAGCAGTGCGGGGGATTCTCATCAGCCCCAGCATTTT.